This T cell receptor beta chain was recorded in a study of OX40 agonist ivuxolimab in advanced cancers. Study-level background: Prior anti-PD-1, anti-PD-L1 or anti-CTLA-4 therapy was allowed; around 40% had some. Of the patients, three showed partial responses, one with hepatocellular carcinoma and two with cutaneous melanoma.

Broader study findings: Normalized T-cell clonal expansion was also low in some nonresponders. Dose levels from 0.1 to 3.0 mg/kg saw CD4+ and CD8+ blood T cells expand clonally by week 6.

As to this clone: Its target is not known.

Trimming cost V 5 bases and J 2 bases, with 16 bases left between them. In germline, CDR1 is SGHTA, CDR2 FQGNSA. The CDR3 has 16 residues. Only in-frame clones appear in the TCRdb table, and some are missing; sequencing was by immunoSEQ multiplex PCR. The data hold 70,000 to 75,000 clones, with 82% observed a single time. The input for sequencing was CD4+ or CD8+ T cells sorted from blood, taken in a trial of the OX40 agonist ivuxolimab. The clonotype was recovered from an adult with an advanced solid tumor such as melanoma, head and neck, liver or kidney cancer. The chain carries TRBV7-2 and TRBJ1-5; D gene uncertain. As DNA, the CDR3 is TGTGCCAGCAGCAATGGATGGGCGGGTGGCAATCAGCCCCAGCATTTT. Translated: CASSNGWAGGNQPQHF.